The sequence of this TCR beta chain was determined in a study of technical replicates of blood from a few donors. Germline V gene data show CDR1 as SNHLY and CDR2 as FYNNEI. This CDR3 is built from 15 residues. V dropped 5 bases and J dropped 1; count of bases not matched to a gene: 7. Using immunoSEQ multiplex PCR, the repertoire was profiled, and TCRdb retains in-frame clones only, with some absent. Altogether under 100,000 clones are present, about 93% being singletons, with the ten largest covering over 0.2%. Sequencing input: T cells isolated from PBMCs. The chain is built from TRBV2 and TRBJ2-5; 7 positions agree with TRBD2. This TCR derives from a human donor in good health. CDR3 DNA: TGTGCCAGCAGTATCGGAGCGGGGAGCCAAGAGACCCAGTACTTC. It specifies CASSIGAGSQETQYF.